This T cell receptor (beta chain) comes out of a study of shared clonotypes between healthy human individuals. Study at large: A donor's plate count was three for CD4 naive and three for CD4 memory; CD8 naive had two and CD8 memory one. Findings and caveats of the study: Naive subsets usually exceeded memory subsets in estimated richness.

Notes on this clone: Its antigen remains unknown.

Measured with immunoSEQ multiplex PCR; TCRdb has only the in-frame clones, and not every one. The sample includes 2 million to 2.5 million clones, 85% to 95% of them seen just once. The germline CDR1 and CDR2 sequences are MDHEN and SYDVKM. This CDR3 has 14 amino acids. V was clipped by 2 bases and J by 9 bases, with 15 bases between them. The J gene is TRBJ2-3, the V gene TRBV28; D is unclear. The TCR sequence derives from a man between 18 and 35 years old in good health. Some clones in this sample may be carry-over from other donors' samples. Sequencing input: naive CD4+ T cells from PBMCs. Stated subset: CD45RA+ positively selected. The CDR3 region is CASSLTTTGKTQYF. In nucleotides, the CDR3 is TGTGCCAGCAGTTTAACTACTACTGGCAAAACGCAGTATTTT.